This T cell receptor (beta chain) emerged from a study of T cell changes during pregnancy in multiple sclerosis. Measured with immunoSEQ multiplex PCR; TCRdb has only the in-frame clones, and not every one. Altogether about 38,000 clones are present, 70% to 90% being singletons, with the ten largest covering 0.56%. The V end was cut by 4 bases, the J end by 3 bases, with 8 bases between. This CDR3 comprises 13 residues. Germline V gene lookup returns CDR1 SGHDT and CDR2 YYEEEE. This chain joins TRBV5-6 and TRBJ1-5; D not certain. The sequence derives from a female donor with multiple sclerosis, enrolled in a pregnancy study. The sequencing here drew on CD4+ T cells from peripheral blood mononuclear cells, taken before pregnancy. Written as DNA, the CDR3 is TGTGCCAGCAGCGCCGGGGTCAATCAGCCCCAGCATTTT. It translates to CASSAGVNQPQHF.